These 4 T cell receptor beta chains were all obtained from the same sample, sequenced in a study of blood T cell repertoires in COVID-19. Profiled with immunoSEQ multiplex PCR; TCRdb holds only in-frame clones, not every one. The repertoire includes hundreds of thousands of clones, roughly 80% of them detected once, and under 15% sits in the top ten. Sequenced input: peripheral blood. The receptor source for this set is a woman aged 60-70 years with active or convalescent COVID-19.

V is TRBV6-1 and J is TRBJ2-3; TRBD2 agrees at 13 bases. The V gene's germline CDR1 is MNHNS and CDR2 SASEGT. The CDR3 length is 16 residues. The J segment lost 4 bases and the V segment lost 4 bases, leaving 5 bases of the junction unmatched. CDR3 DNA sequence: TGTGCCAGCAGTGCGCGACTAGCGGGGGGTGCAGATACGCAGTATTTT. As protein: CASSARLAGGADTQYF.

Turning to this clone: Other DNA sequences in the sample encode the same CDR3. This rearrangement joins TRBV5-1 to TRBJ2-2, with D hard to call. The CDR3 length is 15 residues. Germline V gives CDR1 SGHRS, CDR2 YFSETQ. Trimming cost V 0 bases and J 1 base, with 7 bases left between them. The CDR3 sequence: CASSLVSGNTGELFF. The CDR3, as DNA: TGCGCCAGCAGCTTGGTTTCGGGGAACACCGGGGAGCTGTTTTTT.

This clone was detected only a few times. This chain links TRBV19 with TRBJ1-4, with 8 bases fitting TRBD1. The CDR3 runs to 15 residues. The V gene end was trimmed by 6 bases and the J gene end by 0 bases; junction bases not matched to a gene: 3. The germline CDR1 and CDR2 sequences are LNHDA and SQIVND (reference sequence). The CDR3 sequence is CASRDRGSTNEKLFF. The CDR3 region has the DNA TGTGCCAGTAGAGACAGGGGCTCAACTAATGAAAAACTGTTTTTT.

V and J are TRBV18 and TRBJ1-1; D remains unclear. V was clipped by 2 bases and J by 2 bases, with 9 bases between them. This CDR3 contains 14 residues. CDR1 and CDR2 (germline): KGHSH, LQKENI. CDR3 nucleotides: TGTGCCAGCTCACCAGGCAGGCATAACACTGAAGCTTTCTTT. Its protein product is CASSPGRHNTEAFF.